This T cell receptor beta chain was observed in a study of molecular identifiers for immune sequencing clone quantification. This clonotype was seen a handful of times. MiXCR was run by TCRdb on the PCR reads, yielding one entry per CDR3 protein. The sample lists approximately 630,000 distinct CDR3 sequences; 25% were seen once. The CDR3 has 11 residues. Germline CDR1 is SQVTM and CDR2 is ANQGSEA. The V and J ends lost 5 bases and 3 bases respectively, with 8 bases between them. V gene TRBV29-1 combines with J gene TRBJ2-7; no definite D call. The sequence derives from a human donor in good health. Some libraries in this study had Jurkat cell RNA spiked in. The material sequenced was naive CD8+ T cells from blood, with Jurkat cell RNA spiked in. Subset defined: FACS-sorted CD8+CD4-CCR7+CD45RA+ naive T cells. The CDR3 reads CSVTKDYEQYF. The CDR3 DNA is TGCAGCGTTACGAAAGACTACGAGCAGTACTTC.